These 17 T cell receptor beta chains were all obtained from the same sample, sequenced in a study of blood T cells in healthy people across ages. Primed by a sample-barcoded 5' primer and a J-beta primer mix, a second PCR proceeded for 7 to 11 cycles. TCRdb re-called the 5' RACE reads through MiXCR, storing one row per CDR3 protein. The sample has roughly 700,000 distinct CDR3 sequences; just under 25% are singletons. The sample also formed part of further work on T cells of mothers and their children.

Input material: blood. Receptors were obtained from a boy between 10 and 17 years old in good health.

This clonotype was recorded a few times. The gene calls are TRBV15 and TRBJ2-6, with a possible D match to TRBD2 (5 bases). The CDR3 loop spans 16 amino acids. From germline, CDR1 is LNHNV and CDR2 YYDKDF (reference sequence). Trimming took 0 bases from V and 4 from J, leaving 10 bases between them. CDR3 nucleotide sequence: TGTGCCACCAGCAGAGATAGAGGGTCCGGGGCCAACGTCCTGACTTTC. This gives the protein CATSRDRGSGANVLTF.

This chain links TRBV29-1 with TRBJ2-7, with 12 bases identical to TRBD2. The CDR3 totals 13 residues. The germline V gene encodes CDR1 SQVTM and CDR2 ANQGSEA. After removal of 8 bases from V and 4 bases from J, the junction contained 6 bases not matched to a gene. The chain's CDR3 is CSTSTSGSYEQYF. In nucleotides, the CDR3 is TGCAGCACCTCGACTAGCGGGAGTTACGAGCAGTACTTC.

There are a few counts of this clonotype. The chain couples TRBV9 to TRBJ2-2, with TRBD1 identical over 7 bases. The CDR3 loop spans 14 amino acids. Germline V gene lookup returns CDR1 SGDLS and CDR2 YYNGEE. With V trimmed by 3 bases and J by 4 bases, 3 bases remained unmatched. In DNA form, the CDR3 reads TGTGCCAGCAGCGCAGGACAGGCCACCGGGGAGCTGTTTTTT. It is translated as CASSAGQATGELFF.

The sample holds a few counts of this clonotype. V is TRBV7-2 and J is TRBJ2-3; the D gene is possibly TRBD2 (7 bases). V lost 10 bases to trimming and J lost 6 bases, with 20 bases between them. CDR3 size: 14 residues. CDR1 is SGHTA, CDR2 FQGNSA, per germline. The CDR3 loop is CATGAGASGDTQYF. For the CDR3, the DNA is TGTGCCACCGGGGCGGGGGCTTCGGGTGATACGCAGTATTTT.

The chain is built from TRBV15 and TRBJ1-2, with D possibly matching TRBD1 (5 bases). The CDR3 runs to 15 residues. CDR1 is LNHNV and CDR2 is YYDKDF in the germline V gene (reference sequence). The ends were cut back, 1 base at V and 4 bases at J, with 13 bases in the middle. The CDR3 sequence: CATSRGQPLGYGYTF. The CDR3 coding sequence is TGTGCCACCAGCAGAGGACAGCCGCTAGGCTATGGCTACACCTTC.

This sequence joins TRBV29-1 and TRBJ2-1; tentative D call: TRBD1 (6 bases). The DNA end is more similar to TRBJ2-7, so the J call may be wrong. This CDR3 spans 15 amino acids. The germline gives CDR1 SQVTM, CDR2 ANQGSEA. The CDR3 DNA follows: TGCAGCGTTGAGCGGACAGCTTCGGCTCCTAGGGAGCAGTACTTC. As protein: CSVERTASAPREQYF.

This clonotype was seen more than once but under ten times. V usage is TRBV9 and J usage is TRBJ2-1; 7 bases are shared with TRBD1. The CDR3 extends over 16 amino acids. V lost 4 bases and J lost 0; bases outside the gene matches: 7. Germline CDR1 and CDR2: SGDLS and YYNGEE. The CDR3 bases are TGTGCCAGCAGCCCAACAGGGGTAAGCTCCTACAATGAGCAGTTCTTC. This sequence encodes CASSPTGVSSYNEQFF.

V is TRBV7-3 and J is TRBJ2-3; D is perhaps TRBD2 (6 bases). The CDR3 loop spans 16 amino acids. The V gene's germline CDR1 is SGHTA and CDR2 FQGTGA. V lost 5 bases to trimming and J lost 6 bases, with 21 bases between them. The CDR3 loop is CASSPAVGGPRDTQYF. The CDR3 nucleotides are TGTGCCAGCAGCCCCGCGGTCGGAGGGCCGAGGGATACGCAGTATTTT.

The J gene is TRBJ2-7, the V gene TRBV15, with TRBD1 as a possible D gene (6 bases). The CDR3 sequence is 15 residues long. V lost 0 bases and J 6 bases, leaving 15 bases between the germline ends. The germline V gene has CDR1 LNHNV and CDR2 YYDKDF (reference sequence). The CDR3 nucleotides are TGTGCCACCAGCAGAGATGACAGGCCAAGAGGCGAGCAGTACTTC. Translation: CATSRDDRPRGEQYF.

The chain carries TRBV29-1 and TRBJ1-2; D ambiguous. CDR1 and CDR2 from the germline V gene are SQVTM and ANQGSEA. The CDR3 consists of 12 residues. V gave up 4 bases and J gave up 7 bases, with 13 bases separating them. The CDR3, as DNA: TGCAGCGTTGTGGCCGAATACGCTGGCTACACCTTC. It codes for CSVVAEYAGYTF.

The chain carries TRBV7-9 and TRBJ1-2; D gene uncertain. The CDR3 has 14 residues. The ends were cut back, 2 bases at V and 3 bases at J, with 10 bases in the middle. Per germline, CDR1 SEHNR and CDR2 FQNEAQ (reference sequence). The CDR3 region is CASSLTRTDYGYTF. For the CDR3, the DNA is TGTGCCAGCAGCTTAACACGAACGGACTATGGCTACACCTTC.

V usage is TRBV7-2 and J usage is TRBJ2-6, with D unresolved. The V and J ends lost 4 bases and 2 bases respectively, with 12 bases between them. Germline V CDR1 and CDR2: SGHTA, FQGNSA. The CDR3 is made up of 16 amino acids. The CDR3 loop reads CASSSNVGAGANVLTF. CDR3 coding DNA: TGTGCCAGCAGCTCTAACGTTGGGGCTGGGGCCAACGTCCTGACTTTC. The full variable domain, completed using reference TRBV7-2 and TRBJ2-6, is GAGVSQSPSNKVTEKGKDVELRCDPISGHTALYWYRQSLGQGLEFLIYFQGNSAPDKSGLPSDRFSAERTGGSVSTLTIQRTQQEDSAVYLCASSSNVGAGANVLTFGAGSRLTVL.

The chain combines TRBV15 with TRBJ2-1, with no clear D. The length of the CDR3 is 14 residues. With 1 base removed from V and 0 bases from J, the gap between germline ends came to 4 bases. From germline, CDR1 is LNHNV and CDR2 YYDKDF (reference sequence). Written as DNA, the CDR3 is TGTGCCACCAGCAGAGCTCGCTCCTACAATGAGCAGTTCTTC. The encoded protein is CATSRARSYNEQFF.

This clonotype has only a few counts. The V and J genes are TRBV28 and TRBJ1-4, with D unclear. CDR1 is MDHEN, CDR2 SYDVKM, per germline. Trimming removed 5 bases from V and 5 bases from J, with 12 bases in between. The CDR3 consists of 14 residues. The CDR3 bases are TGTGCCAGCAGTCTCAGAGGCGGGAATGAAAAACTGTTTTTT. Translation: CASSLRGGNEKLFF.

This clonotype was detected only a few times. The chain carries TRBV2 and TRBJ2-7; tentatively, D is TRBD2 (5 bases). The CDR3 is 15 amino acids. The ends were cut back, 6 bases at V and 0 bases at J, with 15 bases in the middle. CDR1 SNHLY and CDR2 FYNNEI come from the germline V gene. CDR3 in DNA: TGTGCCAGCAGCGCCCCGGACGGAGGCTCCTACGAGCAGTACTTC. The encoded protein is CASSAPDGGSYEQYF.

The genes are TRBV11-2 and TRBJ2-5; TRBD2 agrees at 7 bases. The J call may be faulty, since TRBJ2-7 better matches the DNA end. This CDR3 region has 16 residues. In germline, CDR1 is SGHAT, CDR2 FQNNGV. The CDR3 bases are TGTGCCAGCAGCCTGTGGGGGGGGACCGTTGCCTACGAGCAGTACTTC. Amino acids: CASSLWGGTVAYEQYF.

This clonotype was counted at least ten times. The chain is built from TRBV7-9 and TRBJ2-1; no clear D. The CDR3 consists of 12 residues. Trimming left V 2 bases short and J 6 bases short, with 5 bases between. CDR1 and CDR2 (germline): SEHNR, FQNEAQ (reference sequence). The CDR3 region is CASSLHGNEQFF. CDR3 DNA: TGTGCCAGCAGCTTACACGGCAATGAGCAGTTCTTC.